Described below is a single T cell receptor (beta chain) sequence and its context. This clonotype was seen a few times. No cognate antigen has been identified for it. No clone much larger than this one lies a single base away; base qualities are absent. This specimen comes from a study of T-cell reconstitution after alpha-beta-depleted transplantation in children (dated by TCRdb to 2015 to 2016). For context, the study as a whole: T-cell immune reconstitution after TCRalphabeta/CD19-depleted allogeneic hematopoietic cell transplantation in children was quantitatively tracked in the study by means of TCR repertoire profiling. What the work shows at the level of the full study, not this receptor alone: Apparently early alphabetaT-cell count recovery about two months after transplant reportedly relied on only several hundred rapidly expanded clones derived from non-depleted graft cells. Over subsequent months, a decline in hyperexpanded clone frequencies was noted, and after one year, T-cell counts and TCRbeta diversity were mostly ascribed to newly produced T cells. In some patients, high TCRbeta diversity at day 60 was attributed to recipient T cells and intrathymic progenitors that had survived conditioning.

Library creation used PCR. The reads were generated on an Illumina HiSeq 2500. To normalize quantification of the TCRbeta repertoire, the TCR libraries were built with molecular barcoding that relied on unique molecular identifiers. In TCRdb, the public reads were trimmed at Q25 with fastp and aligned with MiXCR, with productive beta chains retained. For every CDR3 protein sequence, its rows merge into one entry that carries the most common genes and DNA. The sample data list approximately 230,000 distinct CDR3 sequences, and 20% to 30% of these were observed just once. The ten largest make up 4.8% of the sample. V and J are trimmed by 3 bases and 2 bases, and the gene matches miss 18 bases of the junction. Reading from cysteine to phenylalanine, the CDR3 counts 20 amino acids. Only the CDR3 part of the read is kept: 60 bases, read in frame from the first base. Taken from the germline V gene (reference sequence), the CDR1 and CDR2 loops are LNHDA and SQIVND.

Interpreted using the paper, the treatment or condition label stands for: allogeneic hematopoietic cell transplantation with graft depleted of TCRalphabeta T cells and CD19 B cells. The transplant recipients were children given TCRalphabeta/CD19-depleted allogeneic hematopoietic cell grafts. This clonotype originated in a female patient younger than 10 who had a stem cell transplant for congenital amegakaryocytic thrombocytopenia, so the T cells may come from the graft donor. Source: PBMCs, mostly from graft donor cells, taken 360 days after TCRalphabeta/CD19-depleted stem cell transplant. The rearranged chain carries TRBV19 and TRBJ1-2; 10 central nucleotides agree with TRBD1. The sequence in DNA is TGTGCCAGTAGTATTCCCCATCCCATATTTCGGACAGGGGGGAACTATGGCTACACCTTC. Its amino acids are CASSIPHPIFRTGGNYGYTF. The reference TRBV19 and TRBJ1-2 proteins fill in what lies around the CDR3, so the full variable domain reads DGGITQSPKYLFRKEGQNVTLSCEQNLNHDAMYWYRQDPGQGLRLIYYSQIVNDFQKGDIAEGYSVSREKKESFPLTVTSAQKNPTAFYLCASSIPHPIFRTGGNYGYTFGSGTRLTVV.